This entry features one TCR beta chain sequence. The antigen remains unidentified. This may stem from a read error, because a much larger clone lies one nucleotide away. This sample stems from a study of read filtering for tumor transcriptome and immune sequencing. Background on the study: Among patients, some 17 were male and more than 12 female, aged roughly 45 to 90 (mean about 69). By R-ISS, stages I, II and III held approximately 8, 16 and 7 patients. RNA-seq yielded only roughly 75 to 1,400 TCR reads, IR-seq about 4 to 11 million.

The study, taken as a whole, reports: Single-read clonotypes: around 81% of IR-seq clonotypes (around 4% of reads), 65% to 75% of RNA-seq clonotypes (roughly 45% of reads).

CDR1 and CDR2 (germline): SGHRS, YFSETQ. Trimming removed 0 bases at V and 7 bases at J, with 20 bases between. The CDR3 sequence is 17 residues long. This library used approximately 370 ng RNA and molecular barcoded adaptors spanning alpha/delta and beta/gamma chains. From the reads, TCRdb called clonotypes with MiXCR, one entry per CDR3 protein. The sample records about 5,200 distinct CDR3 sequences, about a fifth being singletons. The TCR was taken from a donor at least 40 years old with multiple myeloma. The J gene is TRBJ1-5, the V gene TRBV5-1, with D perhaps TRBD1 (5 bases). Sequencing was performed on a population of CD138-negative cells sorted from bone marrow. The CDR3 bases are TGCGCCAGCAGCTTGGCCGGGATCCAGGGAAGGGAGCAGCCCCAGCATTTT. Its translation is CASSLAGIQGREQPQHF.